The 15 T cell receptor beta chains presented below share a single source sample, sequenced in a study of cytomegalovirus exposure and HLA in healthy donors (dated by TCRdb to between 2016 and 2019). Library prep was done by the immunoSEQ multiplex PCR assay. For the multiplex PCR, a mixture combining 60 forward primers for TCR Vbeta segments and 13 reverse primers for TCR Jbeta segments was used. TCRdb limited this immuneACCESS table to in-frame rearrangements with V and J called. A share of clones is missing; checked studies link under half to unresolved V genes, and the rest is unexplained. The sample table contains 120,000 to 150,000 clones; only one count was recorded for around 85% of them. Together, the top ten hold under 3% of the sample. Sequencing was carried out using PBMCs. The receptors here all came from a young woman in good health and CMV-seronegative.

The chain uses TRBV6-5 and TRBJ1-2; possible D gene TRBD1, 5 bases. Trimming cost V 7 bases and J 6 bases, with 12 bases left between them. Germline assignment: CDR1 MNHEY and CDR2 SVGAGI. This CDR3 has 12 residues. Written as DNA, the CDR3 is TGTGCCAGCAATGACAGAGCCGATGGCTACACCTTC. Protein product: CASNDRADGYTF.

The rearrangement links TRBV19 to TRBJ1-6; TRBD1 might be the D (5 bases). Trimming removed 3 bases at V and 7 bases at J, with 13 bases between. CDR1 and CDR2 from the germline V gene are LNHDA and SQIVND (reference sequence). There are 15 residues in the CDR3. CDR3 loop: CASSIPASGNSPLHF. The CDR3 DNA is TGTGCCAGTAGTATCCCCGCTTCAGGGAATTCACCCCTCCACTTT. Complete variable domain (other parts from reference TRBV19 and TRBJ1-6): DGGITQSPKYLFRKEGQNVTLSCEQNLNHDAMYWYRQDPGQGLRLIYYSQIVNDFQKGDIAEGYSVSREKKESFPLTVTSAQKNPTAFYLCASSIPASGNSPLHFGNGTRLTVT.

The chain employs TRBV15 and TRBJ1-5; 7 nucleotides line up with TRBD1. After removal of 1 base from V and 3 bases from J, the junction contained 9 bases not matched to a gene. Germline V gene sequence: CDR1 LNHNV, CDR2 YYDKDF (reference sequence). The CDR3 extends over 17 amino acids. The DNA for the CDR3 is TGTGCCACCAGCAGAGGCCCTAGACAGGGCTTCAATCAGCCCCAGCATTTT. The encoded protein is CATSRGPRQGFNQPQHF.

The chain links TRBV7-9 to TRBJ2-7, with D possibly TRBD1 on 6 matching bases. This CDR3 region has 14 residues. The germline V and J ends were trimmed by 5 bases and 2 bases, with 13 bases remaining between them. Germline V lookup: CDR1 SEHNR, CDR2 FQNEAQ (reference sequence). The CDR3 loop reads CASSQTRGPYEQYF. The CDR3 DNA reads as TGTGCCAGCAGCCAGACCAGGGGCCCCTACGAGCAGTACTTC.

The CDR3 bases are TGCGCCAGCAGCCACACCGCCCCTAACCCCTTCGTTACGCAGTATTTT. It encodes CASSHTAPNPFVTQYF. This chain joins TRBV4-1 and TRBJ2-3; D gene ambiguous. The CDR3 totals 16 residues. Per the germline V gene, CDR1 is MGHRA and CDR2 is YSYEKL. Trimming took off 3 bases at V and 8 bases at J, with 21 bases between the two ends.

The chain carries TRBV30 and TRBJ1-6; D is uncertain. The CDR3 length is 15 residues. The V end lost 8 bases, the J end lost 7 bases, and 21 bases lay between the germline ends. Germline lookup yields CDR1 GTSNPN and CDR2 SVGIG (reference sequence). CDR3 nucleotide sequence: TGTGCCGGAGGCGTTATTAGGGATTTCAATTCACCCCTCCACTTT. Translation: CAGGVIRDFNSPLHF.

The chain is built from TRBV30 and TRBJ1-1; the D is unclear. Germline CDR1 GTSNPN, CDR2 SVGIG (reference sequence). The CDR3 totals 13 residues. V lost 4 bases and J lost 0, with 9 bases in between. As DNA, the CDR3 is TGTGCCTGGACTGCACGGGTGAACACTGAAGCTTTCTTT. Translation: CAWTARVNTEAFF.

The chain employs TRBV23-1 and TRBJ2-1; a weak D match, TRBD1 (5 bases). TRBV23-1 qualifies as an ORF whose function is uncertain. V lost 0 bases to trimming and J lost 10 bases, with 19 bases between them. The CDR3 sequence is 16 residues long. The CDR3 loop is CASSQSGSRVGREQFF. The CDR3 nucleotides read TGCGCCAGCAGTCAATCAGGTAGCAGGGTGGGTCGCGAGCAGTTCTTC.

The rearrangement uses TRBV7-3 and TRBJ2-5, with TRBD2 identical over 9 bases. The trim removed 5 bases at V and 4 bases at J, leaving 8 bases unmatched. The CDR3 is 15 residues long. Germline lookup yields CDR1 SGHTA and CDR2 FQGTGA. The CDR3 DNA follows: TGTGCCAGCAGCCTTAGCGGGAGTGGGGGAGAGACCCAGTACTTC. Translation: CASSLSGSGGETQYF.

The rearrangement links TRBV28 to TRBJ1-5; D is unresolved. V shed 5 bases and J shed 6 bases, with 20 bases lying between them. The CDR3 runs 16 residues. Germline V gene data show CDR1 as MDHEN and CDR2 as SYDVKM. The CDR3 is CASSAAGFRDSQPQHF. The CDR3, as DNA: TGTGCCAGCAGTGCCGCGGGGTTTAGGGATTCTCAGCCCCAGCATTTT.

The table lists this clone with a count of one. The chain is built from TRBV5-1 and TRBJ2-2, with a weak D call TRBD2 (5 bases). The CDR3 contains 15 residues. From germline, CDR1 is SGHRS and CDR2 YFSETQ. Trimming stripped 0 bases from V and 5 bases from J, with 11 bases between. Here the CDR3 reads CASSLVVGDTGELFF. The CDR3 coding sequence is TGCGCCAGCAGCTTGGTGGTCGGGGATACCGGGGAGCTGTTTTTT.

V and J are TRBV10-3 and TRBJ1-2, with no clear D. CDR1 and CDR2 from the germline V gene are ENHRY and SYGVKD. The V end lost 6 bases, the J end lost 0 bases, and 14 bases lay between the germline ends. This CDR3 is 15 amino acids long. The CDR3 here is CAISPGPQANYGYTF. The CDR3, as DNA: TGTGCCATCAGCCCTGGTCCACAAGCTAACTATGGCTACACCTTC.

The chain carries TRBV6-1 and TRBJ2-3; the D gene is possibly TRBD1 (6 bases). The CDR3 extends over 16 amino acids. V lost 4 bases and J lost 1, with 15 bases in between. Germline loops: CDR1 MNHNS, CDR2 SASEGT. CDR3 residues: CASSVQGSGGTDTQYF. Written as DNA, the CDR3 is TGTGCCAGCAGTGTACAGGGTTCCGGGGGCACAGATACGCAGTATTTT.

The chain joins TRBV5-4 to TRBJ2-7; D is ambiguous. V shed 4 bases and J shed 0 bases, with 5 bases lying between them. Germline V gives CDR1 SGHNT, CDR2 YYREEE (reference sequence). The CDR3 sequence is 12 residues long. This CDR3 is CASSGSSYEQYF. CDR3 nucleotide sequence: TGTGCCAGCAGCGGTAGCTCCTACGAGCAGTACTTC.

The J gene is TRBJ1-5, the V gene TRBV25-1; TRBD1 aligns across 10 bases. V was pared by 8 bases and J by 5 bases, with 12 bases of the junction left unmatched. This CDR3 region has 16 residues. From germline, CDR1 is MGHDK and CDR2 SYGVNS. The CDR3 reads CASSQADRGPDQPQHF. CDR3 nucleotides: TGTGCCAGCTCCCAGGCAGACAGGGGGCCTGATCAGCCCCAGCATTTT.